This TCR beta chain derives from a study of T-cell memory formation after mild COVID-19. On the study more broadly: Most TCR clusters belonged to a single donor. Study-wide points: The second-wave clones peaking on day 37 were not confirmed as SARS-CoV-2-specific.

As concerns this clonotype: Its antigen remains unidentified.

Constant-segment primers and 5'RACE yielded cDNA libraries for TCR alpha and TCR beta, each carrying sample barcodes and UMIs. One entry per CDR3 protein results from TCRdb running MiXCR on the 5' RACE reads. This repertoire shows about 90,000 distinct CDR3 sequences, roughly 16% found once; its top ten account for 39%. V lost 2 bases, J lost 1 base, and 10 bases lay in between. The CDR3 is 15 residues long. Looked up from germline, CDR1 is MNHNS and CDR2 is SASEGT. The chain joins TRBV6-1 to TRBJ2-3; D is unclear. This receptor was taken from a man aged 18 to 30 who had mild COVID-19 (a few samples of this study predate the infection). Cell type and time point are not known. Sequenced sample: PBMCs or a T cell subset sorted from them (not recorded which). Written as DNA, the CDR3 is TGTGCCAGCAGTGAAACAAGCGAGGGCACAGATACGCAGTATTTT. Protein: CASSETSEGTDTQYF.